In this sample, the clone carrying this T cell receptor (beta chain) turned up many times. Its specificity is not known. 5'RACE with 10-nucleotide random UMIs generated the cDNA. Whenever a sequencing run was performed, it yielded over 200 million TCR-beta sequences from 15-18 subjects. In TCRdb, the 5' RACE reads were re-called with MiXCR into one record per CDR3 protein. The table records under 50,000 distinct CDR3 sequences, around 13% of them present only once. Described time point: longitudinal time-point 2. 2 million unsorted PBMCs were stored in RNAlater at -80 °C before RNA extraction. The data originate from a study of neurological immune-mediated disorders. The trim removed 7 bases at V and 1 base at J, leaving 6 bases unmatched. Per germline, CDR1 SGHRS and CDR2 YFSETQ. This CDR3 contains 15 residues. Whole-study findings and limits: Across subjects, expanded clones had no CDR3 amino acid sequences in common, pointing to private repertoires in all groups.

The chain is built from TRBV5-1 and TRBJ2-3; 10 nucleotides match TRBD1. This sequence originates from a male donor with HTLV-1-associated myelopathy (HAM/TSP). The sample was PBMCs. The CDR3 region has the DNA TGCGCCAGCGGGACAGGGGATTATGGCACAGATACGCAGTATTTT. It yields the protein CASGTGDYGTDTQYF.